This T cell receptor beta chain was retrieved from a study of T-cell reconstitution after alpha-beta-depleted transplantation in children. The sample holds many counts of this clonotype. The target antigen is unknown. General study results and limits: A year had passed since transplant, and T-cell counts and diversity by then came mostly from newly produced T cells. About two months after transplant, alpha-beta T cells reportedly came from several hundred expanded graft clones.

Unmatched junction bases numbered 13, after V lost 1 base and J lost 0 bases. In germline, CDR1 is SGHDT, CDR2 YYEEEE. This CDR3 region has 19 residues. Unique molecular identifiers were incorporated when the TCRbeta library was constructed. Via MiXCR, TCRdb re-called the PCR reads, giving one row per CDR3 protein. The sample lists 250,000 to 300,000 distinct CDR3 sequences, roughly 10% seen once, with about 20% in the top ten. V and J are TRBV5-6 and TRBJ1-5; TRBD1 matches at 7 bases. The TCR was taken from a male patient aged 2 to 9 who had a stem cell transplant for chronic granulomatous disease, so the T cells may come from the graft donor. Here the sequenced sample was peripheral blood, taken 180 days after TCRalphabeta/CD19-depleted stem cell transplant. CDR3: CASSLRTGPLGYSNQPQHF. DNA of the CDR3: TGTGCCAGCAGCTTGCGGACAGGACCTCTAGGGTATAGCAATCAGCCCCAGCATTTT.